This entry lists 8 T cell receptor beta chains sequenced from one sample in a study of blood T cell repertoires in COVID-19. Here immunoSEQ multiplex PCR was the method, and the copy in TCRdb shows in-frame clones only, minus some. The data show about 300,000 clones, with roughly 86% seen just once and approximately 1.8% held by the top ten. The source material was peripheral blood. These TCRs come from a woman between 25 and 40 years old with COVID-19, enrolled during active disease.

The chain recombines TRBV3-1 (or the pseudogene TRBV3-2) with TRBJ1-2; 7 nucleotides match TRBD1. The junction had 7 bases not matched to a gene; V was cut back by 1 base and J by 8 bases. CDR3 length: 14 amino acids. The germline V gene has CDR1 LGHDT and CDR2 YNNKEL (reference sequence). For the CDR3, the DNA is TGTGCCAGCAGCCAAGTGGGGGACAGCGGCGGCTACACCTTC. Its protein product is CASSQVGDSGGYTF.

CDR3 sequence reads: CASSEYRTDYNEQFF. The CDR3 DNA follows: TGTGCCAGCAGTGAATATCGGACAGACTACAATGAGCAGTTCTTC. V is TRBV6-1 and J is TRBJ2-1; TRBD1 might be the D (6 bases). CDR1 is MNHNS, CDR2 SASEGT, per germline. The CDR3 extends over 15 amino acids. V was cut by 2 bases and J by 3 bases, with 11 bases left in between.

The rearrangement joins TRBV5-5 to TRBJ1-2; tentatively, D is TRBD1 (5 bases). Germline values: CDR1 SGHKS, CDR2 YYEKEE (reference sequence). This CDR3 comprises 20 residues. The V and J ends lost 1 base and 0 bases respectively, with 25 bases between them. CDR3 sequence: CASSLYSLRGPFGANYGYTF. DNA for the CDR3: TGTGCCAGCAGCTTGTATTCTTTGCGGGGCCCCTTCGGGGCTAACTATGGCTACACCTTC.

This clone was observed a single time. The rearrangement uses TRBV28 and TRBJ1-5; the D gene is possibly TRBD1 (5 bases). Deletions cut 5 bases from V and 0 bases from J, with 17 bases between. Germline assignment: CDR1 MDHEN and CDR2 SYDVKM. The CDR3 extends over 17 amino acids. This CDR3 reads CASSTRVLGGSNQPQHF. Written as DNA, the CDR3 is TGTGCCAGCAGTACCCGAGTATTGGGGGGTAGCAATCAGCCCCAGCATTTT.

The rearrangement links TRBV12-3 or TRBV12-4 to TRBJ1-1; TRBD1 aligns across 7 bases. This CDR3 region has 13 residues. After removal of 6 bases from V and 4 bases from J, the junction contained 5 bases not matched to a gene. The CDR3 nucleotides read TGTGCCAGCAGCCGGGGACAGCTCACTGAAGCTTTCTTT. Translated: CASSRGQLTEAFF.

The genes are TRBV30 and TRBJ2-3; 8 nucleotides align to TRBD1. The CDR3 extends over 14 amino acids. Germline-derived CDR1 and CDR2 are GTSNPN and SVGIG (reference sequence). The trim removed 0 bases at V and 14 bases at J, leaving 13 bases unmatched. CDR3 sequence reads: CAWSVLVDRGVRYF. The CDR3, as DNA: TGTGCCTGGAGTGTACTCGTCGACAGGGGAGTCAGGTATTTT.

The chain is built from TRBV12-5 and TRBJ2-3, with 8 positions matching TRBD1. The germline gives CDR1 LGHNT, CDR2 FRNRAP. With 6 bases clipped from V and 4 bases from J, the junction kept 9 bases outside the gene matches. This CDR3 has 15 residues. Here the CDR3 reads CASGPRQGSADTQYF. The CDR3 bases are TGTGCTAGTGGACCCAGACAGGGGTCGGCAGATACGCAGTATTTT.

V gene TRBV6-5 combines with J gene TRBJ1-1; D unclear. The CDR3 spans 13 residues. V gave up 2 bases and J gave up 7 bases, with 11 bases separating them. Looked up from germline, CDR1 is MNHEY and CDR2 is SVGAGI. CDR3 sequence: CASSYGPAIEAFF. The CDR3 DNA is TGTGCCAGCAGTTACGGTCCAGCGATTGAAGCTTTCTTT.